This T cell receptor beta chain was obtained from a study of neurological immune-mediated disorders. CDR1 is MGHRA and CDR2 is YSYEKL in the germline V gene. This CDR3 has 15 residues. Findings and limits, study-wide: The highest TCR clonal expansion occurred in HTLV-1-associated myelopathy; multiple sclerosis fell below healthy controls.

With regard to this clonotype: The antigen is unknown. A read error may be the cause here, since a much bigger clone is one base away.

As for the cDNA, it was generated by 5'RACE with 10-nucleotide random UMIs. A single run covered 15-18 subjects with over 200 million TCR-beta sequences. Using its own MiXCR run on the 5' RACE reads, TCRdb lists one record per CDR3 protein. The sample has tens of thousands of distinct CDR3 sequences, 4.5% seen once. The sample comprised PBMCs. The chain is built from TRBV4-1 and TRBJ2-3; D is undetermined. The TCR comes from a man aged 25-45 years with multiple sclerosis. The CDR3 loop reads CASSQEFGSTDTEYF. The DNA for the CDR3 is TGCGCCAGCAGCCAAGAATTTGGTAGCACAGATACGGAGTATTTT.